These 23 T cell receptor beta chains originate from one sample sequenced in a study of early T cells in non-severe SARS-CoV-2 infection. TCRdb processed the 5' RACE reads anew with MiXCR; each CDR3 protein has one entry. The sample contains nearly 30,000 distinct CDR3 sequences, approximately 5.2% of which appear only once. Specimen: whole blood. The receptors here all came from an adult who was a healthcare worker with PCR-confirmed SARS-CoV-2 infection or an uninfected control (not recorded which).

At least ten counts were recorded for this clonotype. The rearrangement links TRBV19 to TRBJ2-5; 8 positions match TRBD1. CDR1 is LNHDA and CDR2 is SQIVND in the germline V gene (reference sequence). After removal of 6 bases from V and 0 bases from J, the junction contained 6 bases not matched to a gene. The CDR3 has 15 residues. The CDR3 spells CASSPRQGYQETQYF. The CDR3 DNA sequence: TGTGCCAGTAGCCCACGACAGGGGTACCAAGAGACCCAGTACTTC.

This clonotype appeared a few times. This rearrangement joins TRBV18 to TRBJ2-2; 14 bases align to TRBD2. The CDR3 has 19 amino acids. The V segment lost 8 bases and the J segment 6 bases; nucleotides outside the gene matches: 17. In germline, CDR1 is KGHSH, CDR2 LQKENI. The CDR3 protein is CASRRPGTSGSYGAGELFF. The CDR3 nucleotides read TGTGCCAGCCGCCGCCCCGGGACTAGCGGGAGTTACGGCGCCGGGGAGCTGTTTTTT.

To note about this clonotype: The CDR3 ends on some other residue instead of the conserved phenylalanine or tryptophan, so this is likely a read error. The CDR3 loop reads CASSRAPMFEQYY. The DNA for the CDR3 is TGTGCCAGCAGCCGAGCACCCATGTTTGAGCAGTACTAC. The chain couples TRBV27 to TRBJ2-7; D is ambiguous. The germline gives CDR1 MNHEY, CDR2 SMNVEV (reference sequence). Trimming removed 6 bases at V and 7 bases at J, with 16 bases between. The CDR3 totals 13 residues.

This clonotype was counted ten times or more. The chain has TRBV25-1 and TRBJ2-7; TRBD1 matches 8 bases. V gave up 8 bases and J gave up 6 bases; unmatched junction bases: 3. This CDR3 region has 11 residues. The germline V gene has CDR1 MGHDK and CDR2 SYGVNS. CDR3 DNA sequence: TGTGCCAGCCGGACAGGGCCCGAGCAGTACTTC. It specifies CASRTGPEQYF.

There are a few counts of this clonotype. The chain uses TRBV20-1 and TRBJ2-3; no clear D gene. V dropped 0 bases and J dropped 3 bases, with 13 bases sitting between them. The CDR3 is 15 residues long. The germline gives CDR1 DFQATT, CDR2 SNEGSKA (reference sequence). The CDR3 region is CSAREEVSRTDTQYF. The CDR3 DNA sequence: TGCAGTGCTAGAGAGGAAGTCTCTAGAACAGATACGCAGTATTTT.

This clonotype has at least ten counts. The chain carries TRBV7-2 and TRBJ2-7; 7 nucleotides match TRBD1. The CDR3 has 15 amino acids. V was pared by 4 bases and J by 6 bases, with 12 bases of the junction left unmatched. Germline V CDR1 and CDR2: SGHTA, FQGNSA. CDR3 residues: CASSSSGQPLGEQYF. The CDR3 DNA is TGTGCCAGCAGCTCCTCGGGACAGCCCTTGGGCGAGCAGTACTTC. Full variable domain (rest looked up from reference TRBV7-2 and TRBJ2-7): GAGVSQSPSNKVTEKGKDVELRCDPISGHTALYWYRQSLGQGLEFLIYFQGNSAPDKSGLPSDRFSAERTGGSVSTLTIQRTQQEDSAVYLCASSSSGQPLGEQYFGPGTRLTVT.

This clonotype was seen ten or more times. V is TRBV20-1 and J is TRBJ2-3; possible D gene TRBD2, 5 bases. This CDR3 has 14 residues. Germline V gene data show CDR1 as DFQATT and CDR2 as SNEGSKA (reference sequence). Deletions cut 5 bases from V and 0 bases from J, with 12 bases between. The CDR3, as DNA: TGCAGTGCTGCGAGGGTTCCCAGCACAGATACGCAGTATTTT. As protein: CSAARVPSTDTQYF.

The chain carries TRBV7-8 and TRBJ1-2; D possibly corresponds to TRBD1 (6 bases). V was clipped by 6 bases and J by 0 bases, with 14 bases between them. This CDR3 is built from 15 residues. Germline V gene data show CDR1 as SGHVS and CDR2 as FQNEAQ. CDR3 protein: CASSPLAGANYGYTF. The CDR3 DNA reads as TGTGCCAGCAGTCCACTGGCAGGGGCTAACTATGGCTACACCTTC. Looking up the rest from reference TRBV7-8 and TRBJ1-2 gives the full variable domain: GAGVSQSPRYKVAKRGQDVALRCDPISGHVSLFWYQQALGQGPEFLTYFQNEAQLDKSGLPSDRFFAERPEGSVSTLKIQRTQQEDSAVYLCASSPLAGANYGYTFGSGTRLTVV.

The rearrangement links TRBV4-2 to TRBJ2-2; D is ambiguous. V dropped 1 base and J dropped 7 bases, with 10 bases sitting between them. CDR1 and CDR2 (germline): LGHNA, YNFKEQ. The CDR3 has 14 amino acids. The CDR3 bases are TGTGCCAGCAGCCAAGGGCCCCAGGACGGGGAGCTGTTTTTT. Translation gives CASSQGPQDGELFF.

This clonotype has ten or more counts. The V call is TRBV10-3, the J call TRBJ2-1, with D perhaps matching TRBD1 (6 bases). Per germline, CDR1 ENHRY and CDR2 SYGVKD. The CDR3 consists of 14 residues. The V end lost 4 bases, the J end lost 8 bases, and 15 bases lay between the germline ends. Here the CDR3 reads CAISGYRDRDEQFF. The CDR3 nucleotides are TGTGCCATCAGTGGATACAGGGATCGGGATGAGCAGTTCTTC.

Ten or more counts support this clonotype. This rearrangement joins TRBV5-1 to TRBJ1-1; D uncertain. This CDR3 is 15 amino acids long. The germline V gene encodes CDR1 SGHRS and CDR2 YFSETQ. V shed 1 base and J shed 1 base, with 11 bases lying between them. CDR3 sequence reads: CASSLLPVGNTEAFF. The CDR3 DNA reads as TGCGCCAGCAGCTTGCTCCCGGTGGGGAACACTGAAGCTTTCTTT.

This clonotype has at least ten counts. The rearrangement joins TRBV20-1 to TRBJ2-1, with D possibly matching TRBD1 (6 bases). Germline-derived CDR1 and CDR2 are DFQATT and SNEGSKA (reference sequence). This CDR3 region has 12 residues. V gave up 3 bases and J gave up 4 bases, with 7 bases separating them. This CDR3 reads CSASRGYNEQFF. Written as DNA, the CDR3 is TGCAGTGCTAGTAGGGGGTACAATGAGCAGTTCTTC.

A few counts support this clonotype. The genes are TRBV19 and TRBJ1-1; D not resolved. The CDR3 consists of 12 residues. Per germline, CDR1 LNHDA and CDR2 SQIVND (reference sequence). The V gene lost 4 bases and the J gene lost 4 bases, with 7 bases spanning the gap. The chain's CDR3 is CASSTSVTEAFF. The CDR3 DNA follows: TGTGCCAGTAGTACCTCCGTCACTGAAGCTTTCTTT. Based on the CDR3 plus reference TRBV19 and TRBJ1-1, the full variable domain is DGGITQSPKYLFRKEGQNVTLSCEQNLNHDAMYWYRQDPGQGLRLIYYSQIVNDFQKGDIAEGYSVSREKKESFPLTVTSAQKNPTAFYLCASSTSVTEAFFGQGTRLTVV.

This clonotype was counted many times. This chain uses TRBV2 with TRBJ2-3; D not resolved. Trimming left V 4 bases short and J 0 bases short, with 8 bases between. CDR1 is SNHLY, CDR2 FYNNEI, per germline. The CDR3 runs 14 residues. CDR3 nucleotide sequence: TGTGCCAGCAGTGTCAGTCCTAGCACAGATACGCAGTATTTT. It is translated as CASSVSPSTDTQYF.

This clonotype was seen at least ten times. CDR3 nucleotides: TGCAGCGTTGTCAGGGGCCGCGGTGAAGCTTTCTTT. It specifies CSVVRGRGEAFF. This sequence joins TRBV29-1 and TRBJ1-1; D may be TRBD1 (6 bases). V lost 4 bases to trimming and J lost 7 bases, with 13 bases between them. From germline, CDR1 is SQVTM and CDR2 ANQGSEA. The CDR3 is made up of 12 amino acids. The full variable domain, with the rest looked up from reference TRBV29-1 and TRBJ1-1, is SAVISQKPSRDICQRGTSLTIQCQVDSQVTMMFWYRQQPGQSLTLIATANQGSEATYESGFVIDKFPISRPNLTFSTLTVSNMSPEDSSIYLCSVVRGRGEAFFGQGTRLTVV.

This clonotype has a count of ten or more. This chain uses TRBV7-9 with TRBJ1-1, with D possibly TRBD1 on 6 matching bases. Trimming left V 10 bases short and J 7 bases short, with 16 bases between. The germline V gene encodes CDR1 SEHNR and CDR2 FQNEAQ (reference sequence). This CDR3 contains 12 residues. The CDR3 sequence is CANAGTLGEAFF. CDR3 nucleotides: TGTGCCAACGCCGGGACACTTGGTGAAGCTTTCTTT. The full variable domain, with the rest looked up from reference TRBV7-9 and TRBJ1-1, is DTGVSQNPRHKITKRGQNVTFRCDPISEHNRLYWYRQTLGQGPEFLTYFQNEAQLEKSRLLSDRFSAERPKGSFSTLEIQRTEQGDSAMYLCANAGTLGEAFFGQGTRLTVV.

To note about this clonotype: It may be a read error: a sequence one base away is much more abundant. This chain uses TRBV23-1 with TRBJ1-5; unclear D gene. TRBV23-1 is assigned to the ORF class and has an uncertain function. The length of the CDR3 is 15 residues. The CDR3 DNA is TGCGCCAGCACCAAGAGAGGCGTTAGCAATCAGCCCAAGCATTTT. As protein: CASTKRGVSNQPKHF.

This clonotype is medium-sized by share. The chain combines TRBV3-1 with TRBJ1-1; perhaps TRBD1 as D (6 bases). V was clipped by 1 base and J by 4 bases, with 10 bases between them. The CDR3 has 14 amino acids. The V gene's germline CDR1 is LGHDT and CDR2 YNNKEL (reference sequence). CDR3 nucleotides: TGTGCCAGCAGCCAAGTAAGGGGGGGCACTGAAGCTTTCTTT. This encodes CASSQVRGGTEAFF.

This rearrangement joins TRBV12-3 or TRBV12-4 to TRBJ2-1; TRBD2 matches at 12 bases. V lost 5 bases, J lost 6 bases, and 5 bases stayed unmatched. The CDR3 is 15 residues long. CDR3 DNA sequence: TGTGCCAGCAGTGAGACTAGCGGGGGAACCAATGAGCAGTTCTTC. It yields the protein CASSETSGGTNEQFF.

The V gene is TRBV12-3 or TRBV12-4, the J gene TRBJ1-5; D possibly corresponds to TRBD1 (5 bases). V shed 5 bases and J shed 6 bases, with 17 bases lying between them. This CDR3 contains 15 residues. CDR3 in DNA: TGTGCCAGCAGTCCCGAGGGGCGGGGGGGTCAGCCCCAGCATTTT. Translated: CASSPEGRGGQPQHF.

This clonotype was recorded many times. V gene TRBV12-3 or TRBV12-4 combines with J gene TRBJ2-5, with D unresolved. The length of the CDR3 is 14 residues. V was trimmed by 2 bases and J by 0 bases, leaving 7 bases between them. The CDR3 DNA follows: TGTGCCAGCAGTTTAATGAGATACCAAGAGACCCAGTACTTC. Translating it yields CASSLMRYQETQYF.

This clonotype came up many times. This chain uses TRBV29-1 with TRBJ1-1; D unresolved. CDR3 length: 12 residues. Trimming cost V 4 bases and J 4 bases, with 10 bases left between them. Germline lookup yields CDR1 SQVTM and CDR2 ANQGSEA. The CDR3 reads CSVARTVTEAFF. The CDR3 nucleotides are TGCAGCGTTGCCCGGACGGTCACTGAAGCTTTCTTT.

The sample holds many counts of this clonotype. This chain uses TRBV27 with TRBJ2-7; a weak D match, TRBD2 (6 bases). The germline gives CDR1 MNHEY, CDR2 SMNVEV (reference sequence). The length of the CDR3 is 13 residues. V was clipped by 2 bases and J by 3 bases, with 8 bases between them. The CDR3, as DNA: TGTGCCAGCAGTTTACCCGGGGGCTACGAGCAGTACTTC. Protein: CASSLPGGYEQYF.